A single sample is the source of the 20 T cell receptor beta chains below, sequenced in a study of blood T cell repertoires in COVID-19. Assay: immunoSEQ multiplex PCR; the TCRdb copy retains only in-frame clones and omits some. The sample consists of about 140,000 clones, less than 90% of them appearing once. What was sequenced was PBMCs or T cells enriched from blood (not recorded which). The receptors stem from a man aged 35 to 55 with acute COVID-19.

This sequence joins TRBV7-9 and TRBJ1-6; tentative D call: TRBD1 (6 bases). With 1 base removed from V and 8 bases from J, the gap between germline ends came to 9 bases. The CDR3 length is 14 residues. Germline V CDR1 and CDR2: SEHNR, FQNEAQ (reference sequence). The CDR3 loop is CASSLVGADSPLHF. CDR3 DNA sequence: TGTGCCAGCAGCTTAGTGGGGGCGGATTCACCCCTCCACTTT.

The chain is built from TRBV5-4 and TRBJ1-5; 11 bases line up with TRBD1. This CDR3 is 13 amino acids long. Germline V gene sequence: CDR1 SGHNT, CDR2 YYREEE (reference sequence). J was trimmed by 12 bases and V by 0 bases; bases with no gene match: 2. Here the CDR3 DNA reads TGTGCCAGCAGCTTGGGGACAGGGGGCGTCCAGCATTTT. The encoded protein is CASSLGTGGVQHF.

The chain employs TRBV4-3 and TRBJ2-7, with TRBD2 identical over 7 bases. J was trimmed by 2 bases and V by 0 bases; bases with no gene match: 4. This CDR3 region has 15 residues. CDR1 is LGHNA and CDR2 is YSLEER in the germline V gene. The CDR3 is CASSQDITSAYEQYF. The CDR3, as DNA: TGCGCCAGCAGCCAAGATATTACTAGCGCCTACGAGCAGTACTTC.

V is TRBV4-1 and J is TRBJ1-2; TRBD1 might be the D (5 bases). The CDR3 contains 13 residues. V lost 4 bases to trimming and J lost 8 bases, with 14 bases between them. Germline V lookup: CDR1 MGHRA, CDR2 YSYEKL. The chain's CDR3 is CASSPVTETGYTF. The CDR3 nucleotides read TGCGCCAGCAGCCCAGTGACAGAGACGGGCTACACCTTC.

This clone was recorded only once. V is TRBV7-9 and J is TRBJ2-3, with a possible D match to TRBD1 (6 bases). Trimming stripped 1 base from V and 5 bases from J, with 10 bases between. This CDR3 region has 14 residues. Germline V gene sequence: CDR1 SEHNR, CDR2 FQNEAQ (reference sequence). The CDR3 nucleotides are TGTGCCAGCAGCTTAGTTCAGGGGCGAGATACGCAGTATTTT. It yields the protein CASSLVQGRDTQYF. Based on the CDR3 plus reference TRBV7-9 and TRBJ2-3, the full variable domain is DTGVSQNPRHKITKRGQNVTFRCDPISEHNRLYWYRQTLGQGPEFLTYFQNEAQLEKSRLLSDRFSAERPKGSFSTLEIQRTEQGDSAMYLCASSLVQGRDTQYFGPGTRLTVL.

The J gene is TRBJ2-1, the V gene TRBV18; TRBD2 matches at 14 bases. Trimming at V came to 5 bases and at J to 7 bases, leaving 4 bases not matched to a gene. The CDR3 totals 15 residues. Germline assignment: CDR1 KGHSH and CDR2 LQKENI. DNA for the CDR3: TGTGCCAGCTCAACCGGGACTAGCGGGAGAAATGAGCAGTTCTTC. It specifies CASSTGTSGRNEQFF.

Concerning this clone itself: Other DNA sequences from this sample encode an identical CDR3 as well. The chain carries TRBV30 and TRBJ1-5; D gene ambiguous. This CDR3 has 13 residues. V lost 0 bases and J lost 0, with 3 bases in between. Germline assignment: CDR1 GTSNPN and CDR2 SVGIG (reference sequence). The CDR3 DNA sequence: TGTGCCTGGAGTGTGAGTAGCAATCAGCCCCAGCATTTT. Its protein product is CAWSVSSNQPQHF.

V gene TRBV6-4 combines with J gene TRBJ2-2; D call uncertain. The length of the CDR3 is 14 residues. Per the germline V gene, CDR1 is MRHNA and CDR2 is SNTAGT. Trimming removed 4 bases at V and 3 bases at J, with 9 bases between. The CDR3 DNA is TGTGCCAGCAGTGCCATACAAGACACCGGGGAGCTGTTTTTT. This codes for CASSAIQDTGELFF.

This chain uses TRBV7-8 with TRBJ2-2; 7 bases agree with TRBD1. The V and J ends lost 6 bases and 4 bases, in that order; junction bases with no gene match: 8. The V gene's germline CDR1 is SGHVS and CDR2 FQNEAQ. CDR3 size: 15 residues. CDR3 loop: CASSFRDSPTGELFF. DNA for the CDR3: TGTGCCAGCAGTTTCCGGGACAGCCCCACCGGGGAGCTGTTTTTT.

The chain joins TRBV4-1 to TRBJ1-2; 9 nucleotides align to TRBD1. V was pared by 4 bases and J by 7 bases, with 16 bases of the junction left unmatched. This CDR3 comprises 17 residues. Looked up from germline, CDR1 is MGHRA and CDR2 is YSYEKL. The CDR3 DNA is TGCGCCAGCAGCCCTCTCCCGGGAACAGGGGGCAAAGGTGGCTACACCTTC. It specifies CASSPLPGTGGKGGYTF.

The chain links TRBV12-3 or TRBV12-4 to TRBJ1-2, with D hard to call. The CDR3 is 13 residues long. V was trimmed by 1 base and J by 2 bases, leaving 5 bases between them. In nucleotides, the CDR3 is TGTGCCAGCAGTTTAGAACAGAACTATGGCTACACCTTC. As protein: CASSLEQNYGYTF.

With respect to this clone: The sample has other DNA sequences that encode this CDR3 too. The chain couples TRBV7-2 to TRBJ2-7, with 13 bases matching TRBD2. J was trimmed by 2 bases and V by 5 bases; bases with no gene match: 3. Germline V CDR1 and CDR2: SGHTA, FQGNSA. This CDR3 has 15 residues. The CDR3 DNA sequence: TGTGCCAGCAGCGGACTAGCGGGAGTCCCCTACGAGCAGTACTTC. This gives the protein CASSGLAGVPYEQYF.

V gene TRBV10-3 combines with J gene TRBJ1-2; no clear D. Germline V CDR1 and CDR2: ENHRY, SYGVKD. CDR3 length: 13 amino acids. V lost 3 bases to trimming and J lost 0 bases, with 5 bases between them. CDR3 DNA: TGTGCCATCAGTGAAGAGCCTAACTATGGCTACACCTTC. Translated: CAISEEPNYGYTF.

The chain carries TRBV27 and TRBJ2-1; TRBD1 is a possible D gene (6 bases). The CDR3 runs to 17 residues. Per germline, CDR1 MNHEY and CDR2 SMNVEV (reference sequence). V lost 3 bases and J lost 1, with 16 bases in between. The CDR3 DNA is TGTGCCAGCAGTTTTAAGGCAGGGGTGGGTTCCTACAATGAGCAGTTCTTC. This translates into CASSFKAGVGSYNEQFF.

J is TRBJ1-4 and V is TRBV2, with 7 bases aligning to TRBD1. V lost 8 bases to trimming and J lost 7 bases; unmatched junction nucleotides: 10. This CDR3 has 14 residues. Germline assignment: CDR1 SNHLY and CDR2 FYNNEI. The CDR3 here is CASARDRRTEKLFF. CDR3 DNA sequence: TGTGCCAGCGCCCGGGACAGACGGACTGAAAAACTGTTTTTT.

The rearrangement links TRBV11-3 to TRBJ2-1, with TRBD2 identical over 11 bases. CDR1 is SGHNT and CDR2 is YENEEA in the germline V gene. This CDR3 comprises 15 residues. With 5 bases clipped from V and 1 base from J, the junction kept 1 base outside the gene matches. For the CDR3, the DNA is TGTGCCAGCAGCCCTAGCGGGAGGTCCTACAATGAGCAGTTCTTC. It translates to CASSPSGRSYNEQFF. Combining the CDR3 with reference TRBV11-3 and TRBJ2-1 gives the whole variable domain EAGVVQSPRYKIIEKKQPVAFWCNPISGHNTLYWYLQNLGQGPELLIRYENEEAVDDSQLPKDRFSAERLKGVDSTLKIQPAELGDSAVYLCASSPSGRSYNEQFFGPGTRLTVL.

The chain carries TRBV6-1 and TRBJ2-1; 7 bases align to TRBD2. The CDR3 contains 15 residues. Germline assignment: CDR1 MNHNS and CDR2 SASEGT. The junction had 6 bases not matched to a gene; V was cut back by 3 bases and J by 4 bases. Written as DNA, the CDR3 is TGTGCCAGCAGTGAGGCTAGCGGAACATACAATGAGCAGTTCTTC. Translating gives CASSEASGTYNEQFF.

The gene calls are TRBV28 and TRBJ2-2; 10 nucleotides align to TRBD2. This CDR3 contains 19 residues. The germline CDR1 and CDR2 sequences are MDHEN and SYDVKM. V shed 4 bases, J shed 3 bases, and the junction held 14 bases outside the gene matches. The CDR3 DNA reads TGTGCCAGCAGTTGGGCCGGGCTAGCGGGGGCCCCGGACACCGGGGAGCTGTTTTTT. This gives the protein CASSWAGLAGAPDTGELFF.

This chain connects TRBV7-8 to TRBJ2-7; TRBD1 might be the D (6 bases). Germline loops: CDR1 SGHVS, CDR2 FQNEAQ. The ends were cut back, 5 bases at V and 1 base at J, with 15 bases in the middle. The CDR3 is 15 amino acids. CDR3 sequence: CASSPRTDKSYEQYF. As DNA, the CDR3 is TGTGCCAGCAGCCCTCGGACAGACAAATCCTACGAGCAGTACTTC.

This chain's CDR3 is CASSLDRATNEKLFF. CDR3 nucleotide sequence: TGCGCCAGCAGCTTAGACAGAGCAACTAATGAAAAACTGTTTTTT. V and J are TRBV5-1 and TRBJ1-4, with D perhaps TRBD1 (5 bases). CDR1 SGHRS and CDR2 YFSETQ come from the germline V gene. Trimming took 2 bases from V and 0 from J, leaving 8 bases between them. The CDR3 loop spans 15 amino acids.